Detailed here is one T cell receptor beta chain. This specimen belongs to a study of T cell responses to AZD1222 COVID-19 vaccine. Measured with immunoSEQ multiplex PCR; TCRdb has only the in-frame clones, and not every one. Of 95,000 to 150,000 clones detected, 75% to 95% appear once; the ten largest clones hold 4.2%. This sequence originates from an adult who received the MenACWY meningococcal vaccine as a control. This specimen was peripheral blood, taken 28 days after the second dose of the MenACWY control vaccine.

CDR3 sequence (DNA): TGTGCCAGCACCCTCCAGACCCCCAGCTCCTACAATGAGCAGTTCTTC. Protein sequence: CASTLQTPSSYNEQFF. This chain links TRBV27 with TRBJ2-1; D is undetermined. V lost 7 bases and J 0 bases, leaving 16 bases between the germline ends. CDR3 length: 16 residues. The germline CDR1 and CDR2 sequences are MNHEY and SMNVEV (reference sequence).